Below are 10 T cell receptor beta chains sequenced from a single sample in a study of blood T cell repertoires in COVID-19. Only in-frame clones appear in the TCRdb table, and some are missing; sequencing was by immunoSEQ multiplex PCR. The table lists some 290,000 clones, roughly 79% of them singletons. Sequenced: peripheral blood. The source is a woman aged 55-69 years with active or convalescent COVID-19.

There are many counts of this clone. The V call is TRBV5-1, the J call TRBJ2-2; 7 bases are shared with TRBD2. V gave up 4 bases and J gave up 4 bases; unmatched junction bases: 4. Germline V gives CDR1 SGHRS, CDR2 YFSETQ. This CDR3 region has 14 residues. The CDR3 nucleotides are TGCGCCAGCAGCCCCGGGGGGAGCACCGGGGAGCTGTTTTTT. Translating gives CASSPGGSTGELFF.

V is TRBV3-1 (or the pseudogene TRBV3-2) and J is TRBJ1-1; TRBD1 might be the D (6 bases). Looked up from germline, CDR1 is LGHDT and CDR2 is YNNKEL (reference sequence). This CDR3 comprises 14 residues. Trimming pared 5 bases from V and 4 bases from J, leaving 14 bases between. CDR3 in amino acids: CASSYLQGSTEAFF. For the CDR3, the DNA is TGTGCCAGCAGCTATTTACAGGGAAGCACTGAAGCTTTCTTT.

This chain links TRBV12-2 with TRBJ2-2; the D segment call TRBD2 is taken from the table without a DNA check. TRBV12-2 is described as a pseudogene. The CDR3 is 19 residues long. CDR3 DNA sequence: TGTGCAAGTCGCTCATCCGGGACTAGCGGGGGAACGAACACCGGGGAGCTGTTTTTT. It yields the protein CASRSSGTSGGTNTGELFF.

This chain links TRBV27 with TRBJ1-2, with TRBD1 matching over 10 bases. This CDR3 spans 13 amino acids. Trimming took 6 bases from V and 8 from J; bases not matched to a gene: 6. Germline lookup yields CDR1 MNHEY and CDR2 SMNVEV (reference sequence). The DNA of the CDR3 is TGTGCCAGCAGGCTGGGACAGGGGTCAGGCTACACCTTC. This translates into CASRLGQGSGYTF.

The chain uses TRBV2 and TRBJ1-3; possible D gene TRBD1, 5 bases. The germline gives CDR1 SNHLY, CDR2 FYNNEI. This CDR3 spans 12 amino acids. V shed 10 bases and J shed 2 bases, with 9 bases lying between them. Here the CDR3 DNA reads TGTGCCATCTCAGGGCCTGGAAACACCATATATTTT. Amino acids: CAISGPGNTIYF.

The chain combines TRBV5-1 with TRBJ2-7; TRBD1 matches 10 bases. The V and J ends lost 3 bases and 2 bases, in that order; junction bases with no gene match: 5. Germline-derived CDR1 and CDR2 are SGHRS and YFSETQ. The CDR3 covers 15 residues. In DNA form, the CDR3 reads TGCGCCAGCAGCTCTCGACAGGGGGCCGCCTACGAGCAGTACTTC. Translation: CASSSRQGAAYEQYF.

The chain couples TRBV6-6 to TRBJ2-1; 9 nucleotides agree with TRBD1. V lost 6 bases, J lost 4 bases, and 4 bases stayed unmatched. The CDR3 consists of 14 residues. CDR1 and CDR2 (germline): MNHNY, SVGAGI (reference sequence). The CDR3 region is CASSGTGPYNEQFF. CDR3 nucleotide sequence: TGTGCCAGCAGCGGGACAGGGCCTTACAATGAGCAGTTCTTC.

The chain employs TRBV7-2 and TRBJ1-1, with TRBD1 identical over 8 bases. Germline-derived CDR1 and CDR2 are SGHTA and FQGNSA. The trim removed 4 bases at V and 4 bases at J, leaving 5 bases unmatched. This CDR3 is 14 amino acids long. The CDR3 DNA reads TGTGCCAGCAGCTACCCCGGGACAGGCACTGAAGCTTTCTTT. It is translated as CASSYPGTGTEAFF.

Only a few counts were recorded for this clone. The gene calls are TRBV4-2 and TRBJ2-2; TRBD2 aligns across 7 bases. With V trimmed by 0 bases and J by 7 bases, 2 bases remained unmatched. The length of the CDR3 is 14 residues. Germline CDR1 and CDR2: LGHNA and YNFKEQ. The CDR3 spells CASSQDRGVGELFF. The CDR3 region has the DNA TGTGCCAGCAGCCAAGATCGGGGGGTCGGGGAGCTGTTTTTT.

This clone was observed once. J is TRBJ2-1 and V is TRBV5-1; TRBD2 agrees at 7 bases. Germline-derived CDR1 and CDR2 are SGHRS and YFSETQ. This CDR3 has 14 amino acids. The J segment lost 8 bases and the V segment lost 3 bases, leaving 8 bases of the junction unmatched. The CDR3 region has the DNA TGCGCCAGCAGCTATATTGCTGCGGGGGATGAGCAGTTCTTC. Its translation: CASSYIAAGDEQFF.